The sequence of this T cell receptor beta chain was determined in a study of blood T cell repertoires in COVID-19. The wider study: Samples came from the United States, Italy and Spain, spanning acute and convalescent COVID-19.

CDR1 is SEHNR, CDR2 FQNEAQ, per germline (reference sequence). V was clipped by 6 bases and J by 7 bases; unmatched bases: 12. The CDR3 is 17 residues long. TCRdb's copy holds only in-frame clones and misses some; the assay was immunoSEQ multiplex PCR. The sample has a few hundred thousand clones, about 86% seen once; the top ten hold approximately 9.1%. The source is an elderly man with acute or convalescent COVID-19. The sequenced sample was peripheral blood. This chain links TRBV7-9 with TRBJ2-2; TRBD2 matches at 12 bases. The CDR3 DNA reads as TGTGCCAGCAGTTCCGGACTAGCGGGGCCCCCAGTCGGGGAGCTGTTTTTT. Translating it yields CASSSGLAGPPVGELFF.